The next 18 T cell receptor beta chains were all read from a single sample in a study of OX40 agonist ivuxolimab in advanced cancers. Receptor amplification or capture employed the immunoSEQ multiplex PCR assay. As stored in TCRdb, this immuneACCESS dataset retains in-frame rearrangements with V and J assigned. A fraction of the clones does not appear; measured against another copy, unresolved V genes explain less than half of the discrepancy, and the remainder lacks a known reason. Present in this sample are approximately 92,000 clones, around 80% of which were seen just once. The ten largest make up 4.5% to 5.5% of the sample. The material was CD4+ or CD8+ T cells sorted from blood, obtained in a trial of the OX40 agonist ivuxolimab. The source is an adult with an advanced solid tumor such as melanoma, head and neck, liver or kidney cancer.

The V gene is TRBV19, the J gene TRBJ1-1; 8 bases line up with TRBD1. Germline V CDR1 and CDR2: LNHDA, SQIVND (reference sequence). The CDR3 contains 14 residues. V lost 4 bases to trimming and J lost 1 base; unmatched junction nucleotides: 2. DNA for the CDR3: TGTGCCAGTAGTACAGGGGGCGGGAACACTGAAGCTTTCTTT. It is translated as CASSTGGGNTEAFF.

V and J are TRBV27 and TRBJ1-5, with no clear D. CDR1 is MNHEY and CDR2 is SMNVEV in the germline V gene (reference sequence). The CDR3 totals 16 residues. With 2 bases removed from V and 0 bases from J, the gap between germline ends came to 11 bases. The CDR3 protein is CASSLGPTYSNQPQHF. CDR3 coding DNA: TGTGCCAGCAGTTTAGGGCCTACCTATAGCAATCAGCCCCAGCATTTT.

The rearrangement uses TRBV12-5 and TRBJ2-3, with D uncertain. Germline V gives CDR1 LGHNT, CDR2 FRNRAP. V shed 5 bases and J shed 0 bases, with 12 bases lying between them. This CDR3 has 15 amino acids. The DNA for the CDR3 is TGTGCTAGTGGTCCTACGGGTACTAGCACAGATACGCAGTATTTT. This encodes CASGPTGTSTDTQYF.

The gene calls are TRBV5-1 and TRBJ2-5; a possible D gene is TRBD1 (5 bases). Germline CDR1 reads SGHRS; CDR2 reads YFSETQ. This CDR3 is built from 15 residues. Trimming removed 0 bases from V and 5 bases from J, with 14 bases in between. CDR3 coding DNA: TGCGCCAGCAGCTTGGGGCAGGGCGTTTCGGAGACCCAGTACTTC. Its translation is CASSLGQGVSETQYF.

The chain joins TRBV27 to TRBJ1-1; D might be TRBD1 (5 bases). CDR1 is MNHEY and CDR2 is SMNVEV in the germline V gene (reference sequence). The CDR3 is made up of 13 amino acids. Trimming removed 5 bases from V and 3 bases from J, with 10 bases in between. The CDR3 DNA sequence: TGTGCCAGCAGTCTCCGAGGGGACACTGAAGCTTTCTTT. This gives the protein CASSLRGDTEAFF.

J is TRBJ2-1 and V is TRBV4-3, with D perhaps matching TRBD1 or TRBD2 (5 bases each). Per the germline V gene, CDR1 is LGHNA and CDR2 is YSLEER. V lost 0 bases, J lost 4 bases, and 10 bases lay in between. This CDR3 is 15 amino acids long. The CDR3 here is CASSQESRGYNEQFF. In nucleotides, the CDR3 is TGCGCCAGCAGCCAAGAGTCGAGGGGATACAATGAGCAGTTCTTC.

The V and J genes are TRBV7-2 and TRBJ2-5, with 9 nucleotides matching TRBD1. This CDR3 contains 13 residues. CDR1 is SGHTA and CDR2 is FQGNSA in the germline V gene. The J segment lost 7 bases and the V segment lost 5 bases, leaving 5 bases of the junction unmatched. The DNA for the CDR3 is TGTGCCAGCAGCCGGGACAGGGCGGCGACCCAGTACTTC. Its protein product is CASSRDRAATQYF.

The chain combines TRBV6-5 with TRBJ2-7; 10 bases map to TRBD1. V shed 2 bases, J shed 2 bases, and the junction held 3 bases outside the gene matches. The CDR3 totals 15 residues. Germline values: CDR1 MNHEY, CDR2 SVGAGI. This CDR3 reads CASSYRDRGTYEQYF. Here the CDR3 DNA reads TGTGCCAGCAGTTACCGGGACAGGGGTACCTACGAGCAGTACTTC.

The chain uses TRBV11-2 and TRBJ2-3, with D maybe TRBD2 (5 bases). Trimming stripped 5 bases from V and 4 bases from J, with 19 bases between. CDR1 and CDR2 from the germline V gene are SGHAT and FQNNGV. CDR3 length equals 16 residues. The CDR3 loop is CASSPLAGRVADTQYF. CDR3 in DNA: TGTGCCAGCAGCCCCCTTGCTGGGAGAGTAGCAGATACGCAGTATTTT. The complete variable domain, with remaining parts taken from reference TRBV11-2 and TRBJ2-3, reads EAGVAQSPRYKIIEKRQSVAFWCNPISGHATLYWYQQILGQGPKLLIQFQNNGVVDDSQLPKDRFSAERLKGVDSTLKIQPAKLEDSAVYLCASSPLAGRVADTQYFGPGTRLTVL.

The chain couples TRBV7-9 to TRBJ2-7; TRBD2 matches at 14 bases. Trimming cost V 3 bases and J 4 bases; bases outside gene matches: 8. The CDR3 spans 17 residues. CDR1 is SEHNR, CDR2 FQNEAQ, per germline (reference sequence). CDR3 sequence: CASSFPGLAGAFYEQYF. The CDR3 region has the DNA TGTGCCAGCAGCTTCCCGGGACTAGCGGGAGCTTTTTACGAGCAGTACTTC.

CDR3 in amino acids: CASSQVTPGELFF. The CDR3 nucleotides are TGCGCCAGCAGCCAAGTTACCCCCGGGGAGCTGTTTTTT. V and J are TRBV4-3 and TRBJ2-2; D gene uncertain. This CDR3 is built from 13 residues. Germline CDR1 is LGHNA and CDR2 is YSLEER. The V and J ends lost 1 base and 6 bases respectively, with 6 bases between them.

Remarks on this clone: Different DNA sequences within this sample yield the same CDR3. The rearrangement joins TRBV6-1 to TRBJ2-7, with D unresolved. This CDR3 contains 11 residues. Trimming pared 8 bases from V and 4 bases from J, leaving 9 bases between. CDR1 is MNHNS, CDR2 SASEGT, per germline. CDR3 nucleotide sequence: TGTGCCAGCTCAAGGTCTTACGAGCAGTACTTC. This gives the protein CASSRSYEQYF.

J is TRBJ2-7 and V is TRBV9; TRBD1 aligns across 10 bases. Germline loops: CDR1 SGDLS, CDR2 YYNGEE. This CDR3 spans 14 amino acids. V lost 0 bases and J lost 5; bases outside the gene matches: 2. The CDR3 DNA sequence: TGTGCCAGCAGCGTAGGACAGGGGGCAAACGAGCAGTACTTC. It is translated as CASSVGQGANEQYF.

V gene TRBV7-9 combines with J gene TRBJ2-2; D may correspond to TRBD1 or TRBD2 (5 bases each). V was clipped by 3 bases and J by 4 bases, with 12 bases between them. Germline loops: CDR1 SEHNR, CDR2 FQNEAQ (reference sequence). This CDR3 region has 15 residues. The CDR3 loop is CASSLTGTITGELFF. The CDR3, as DNA: TGTGCCAGCAGCTTGACCGGGACCATCACCGGGGAGCTGTTTTTT.

The V gene is TRBV5-1, the J gene TRBJ2-3; 9 bases line up with TRBD2. V lost 4 bases, J lost 2 bases, and 11 bases stayed unmatched. This CDR3 comprises 17 residues. Germline V gene sequence: CDR1 SGHRS, CDR2 YFSETQ. CDR3 DNA: TGCGCCAGCAGCCTAGGAGGGTGGACTAGCGACACAGATACGCAGTATTTT. Its translation is CASSLGGWTSDTDTQYF.

The chain links TRBV7-2 to TRBJ2-1; D may be TRBD1 or TRBD2 (5 bases each). Germline lookup yields CDR1 SGHTA and CDR2 FQGNSA. The CDR3 is made up of 17 amino acids. The ends were cut back, 5 bases at V and 0 bases at J, with 17 bases in the middle. The CDR3 loop is CASSLEGRRNSYNEQFF. The CDR3 region has the DNA TGTGCCAGCAGCCTAGAGGGGCGCCGAAACTCCTACAATGAGCAGTTCTTC.

The V gene is TRBV4-2, the J gene TRBJ2-7; D may be TRBD2 (6 bases). CDR1 is LGHNA and CDR2 is YNFKEQ in the germline V gene. The CDR3 runs 16 residues. Deletions cut 1 base from V and 5 bases from J, with 18 bases between. CDR3 sequence: CASSQAPGTQTDEQYF. CDR3 nucleotide sequence: TGTGCCAGCAGCCAAGCCCCCGGGACTCAAACGGACGAGCAGTACTTC.

This rearrangement joins TRBV7-9 to TRBJ2-1; 9 bases fit TRBD2. The V gene's germline CDR1 is SEHNR and CDR2 FQNEAQ (reference sequence). The V gene end was trimmed by 1 base and the J gene end by 8 bases; junction bases not matched to a gene: 6. This CDR3 region has 15 residues. The CDR3 DNA sequence: TGTGCCAGCAGCTTAGTAGCTAGCGGGAACGATGAGCAGTTCTTC. It is translated as CASSLVASGNDEQFF.